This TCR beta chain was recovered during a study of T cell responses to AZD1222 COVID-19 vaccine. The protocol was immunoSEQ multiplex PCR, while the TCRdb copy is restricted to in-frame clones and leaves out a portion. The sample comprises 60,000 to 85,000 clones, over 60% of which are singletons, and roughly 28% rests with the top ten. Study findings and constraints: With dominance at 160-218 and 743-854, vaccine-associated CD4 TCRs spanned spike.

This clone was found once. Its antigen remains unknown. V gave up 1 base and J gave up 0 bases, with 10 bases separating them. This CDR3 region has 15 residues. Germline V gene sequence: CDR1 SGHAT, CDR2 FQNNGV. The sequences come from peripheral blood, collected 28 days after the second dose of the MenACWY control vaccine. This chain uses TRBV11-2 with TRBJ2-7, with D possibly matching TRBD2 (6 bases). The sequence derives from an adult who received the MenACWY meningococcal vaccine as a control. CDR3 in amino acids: CASSLGSGVSYEQYF. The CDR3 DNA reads TGTGCCAGCAGCTTAGGGTCGGGAGTCTCCTACGAGCAGTACTTC.